The rows below give T cell receptor beta chains drawn from one sample of a study of T cell clonotyping in hematopoietic cell transplantation. The table came from immunoSEQ multiplex PCR; TCRdb's copy has only in-frame clones and leaves some out. The table lists over 6,000 clones, around 90% of them singletons. This specimen consisted of peripheral blood mononuclear cells, obtained before stem cell transplant. These receptors were collected from a man aged 25 to 40 with acute myeloid leukemia. Some clones in this sample may be carry-over from other donors' samples. Each CDR3 is given with its conserved first and last residue. A D gene is named only where the DNA matches it firmly. Part of the rows lack a size; the others show once, few, many or a class for expanded clones.

V: TRBV10-1
D: TRBD2
J: TRBJ2-1
size: .
DNA: TGCGCCAGCAGTGATTTACTAGCGGGAGTAAATGAGCAGTTCTTC
CDR3: CASSDLLAGVNEQFF

V: TRBV6-1
D: .
J: TRBJ1-1
size: .
DNA: TGTGCCAGCAGGGTGACAGGTCCTGAAGCTTTCTTT
CDR3: CASRVTGPEAFF

V: TRBV7-2
D: .
J: TRBJ2-5
size: .
DNA: TGTGCCAGCAGCTTAGGTCTGGGGCCCGAGACCCAGTACTTC
CDR3: CASSLGLGPETQYF

V: TRBV4-3
D: .
J: TRBJ1-4
size: .
DNA: TGCGCCAGCAGCCACCAGAGCAGGAGTACTAATGAAAAACTGTTTTTT
CDR3: CASSHQSRSTNEKLFF

V: TRBV5-1
D: TRBD1
J: TRBJ2-7
size: once
DNA: TGCGCCAGCAGCCTGGACAGGGTGTTTTACGAGCAGTACTTC
CDR3: CASSLDRVFYEQYF

V: TRBV7-8
D: .
J: TRBJ2-5
size: .
DNA: TGTGCCAGCAGCGACCCTGGGTTGCCAGAGACCCAGTACTTC
CDR3: CASSDPGLPETQYF

V: TRBV7-6
D: TRBD1
J: TRBJ2-7
size: .
DNA: TGTGCCAGCAGCTTAATCCCATTGGGACAGGAGCCACAAAGAGGCGAGCAGTACTTC
CDR3: CASSLIPLGQEPQRGEQYF

V: TRBV28
D: TRBD1
J: TRBJ1-1
size: .
DNA: TGTGCCAGCAAACTGGGACAGGGATCGAACACTGAAGCTTTCTTT
CDR3: CASKLGQGSNTEAFF

V: TRBV11-2
D: .
J: TRBJ2-5
size: .
DNA: TGTGCCAGCAGCTTCTGGGGAGCCCCCCAAGAGACCCAGTACTTC
CDR3: CASSFWGAPQETQYF

V: TRBV25-1
D: TRBD1
J: TRBJ2-7
size: .
DNA: TGTGCCAGCAGTGACAGTTACAGGGGGCGCGAAGACGAGCAGTACTTC
CDR3: CASSDSYRGREDEQYF

V: TRBV27
D: .
J: TRBJ2-5
size: .
DNA: TGTGCCAGCAGCCGACAGACCGGTGGGGAGACCCAGTACTTC
CDR3: CASSRQTGGETQYF

V: TRBV6-5
D: TRBD1
J: TRBJ1-5
size: .
DNA: TGTGCCAGCAGTTACGCGGGACAGGGGGCGCGTCAGCCCCAGCATTTT
CDR3: CASSYAGQGARQPQHF

V: TRBV7-2
D: TRBD1
J: TRBJ2-7
size: .
DNA: TGTGCCAGCAGCCTCCTCCCGGGACAGGGTGACGAGCAGTACTTC
CDR3: CASSLLPGQGDEQYF

V: TRBV27
D: .
J: TRBJ2-7
size: .
DNA: TGTGCCAGCAGTTTAGGGAACTACGAGCAGTACTTC
CDR3: CASSLGNYEQYF

V: TRBV6-5
D: TRBD2
J: TRBJ2-7
size: .
DNA: TGTGCCAGCACGAAGCGGGAGGGATACGAGCAGTACTTC
CDR3: CASTKREGYEQYF

V: TRBV19
D: TRBD1
J: TRBJ1-5
size: .
DNA: TGTGCCAGTAGTAACGCAGGGGGCTATAGCAATCAGCCCCAGCATTTT
CDR3: CASSNAGGYSNQPQHF

V: TRBV9
D: .
J: TRBJ2-6
size: .
DNA: TGTGCCAGCAGCTCCCAACAGGGCTCTGGGGCCAACGTCCTGACTTTC
CDR3: CASSSQQGSGANVLTF

V: TRBV5-4
D: .
J: TRBJ2-7
size: .
DNA: TGTGCCAGCAGCGACGTGGGGGGATCCGAGCAGTACTTC
CDR3: CASSDVGGSEQYF

V: TRBV29-1
D: .
J: TRBJ2-7
size: .
DNA: TGCAGCGTTGTTGCGCCGCGGGGAATCTCCTACGAGCAGTACTTC
CDR3: CSVVAPRGISYEQYF

V: TRBV5-1
D: .
J: TRBJ2-7
size: .
DNA: TGCGCCAGCAGCTCCTACTGGACGGGCTCCTACGAGCAGTACTTC
CDR3: CASSSYWTGSYEQYF

V: TRBV30
D: .
J: TRBJ2-7
size: .
DNA: TGTGCCTGGAGTGGGTCCAGGGAGCAGTACTTC
CDR3: CAWSGSREQYF

V: TRBV10-2
D: TRBD2
J: TRBJ2-7
size: .
DNA: TGCGCCAGCAGTGTGGGACTAGCGGGCCACGAGCAGTACTTC
CDR3: CASSVGLAGHEQYF

V: TRBV7-2
D: .
J: TRBJ2-5
size: .
DNA: TGTGCCAGCAGCCCTTTCTTTGGCCCAGAGACCCAGTACTTC
CDR3: CASSPFFGPETQYF

V: TRBV19
D: .
J: TRBJ1-3
size: .
DNA: TGTGCCAGTAGTATAGTGTGGGGAACTACCTCTGGAAACACCATATATTTT
CDR3: CASSIVWGTTSGNTIYF

V: TRBV30
D: TRBD1
J: TRBJ1-1
size: .
DNA: TGTGCCTGGAGTAATTTGGGACAGGAAGCTTTCTTT
CDR3: CAWSNLGQEAFF

V: TRBV9
D: TRBD1
J: TRBJ2-7
size: once
DNA: TGTGCCAGCAGCCCCGGACAGGACACCTACGAGCAGTACTTC
CDR3: CASSPGQDTYEQYF

V: TRBV19
D: .
J: TRBJ1-2
size: .
DNA: TGTGCCAGTAGTCCTTACCAAAGGGACTATGGCTACACCTTC
CDR3: CASSPYQRDYGYTF

V: TRBV29-1
D: .
J: TRBJ1-2
size: few
DNA: TGCAGCGTTGAAGATCACAAAAACTATGGCTACACCTTC
CDR3: CSVEDHKNYGYTF

V: TRBV28
D: .
J: TRBJ1-1
size: .
DNA: TGTGCCAGCAGTTCGTTTGGGGAAGCTTTCTTT
CDR3: CASSSFGEAFF

V: TRBV9
D: .
J: TRBJ2-2
size: .
DNA: TGTGCCAGCAGCGTGTCGAACACCGGGGAGCTGTTTTTT
CDR3: CASSVSNTGELFF

V: TRBV9
D: .
J: TRBJ1-1
size: .
DNA: TGTGCCAGCAGTAGCTTTGCCTACACTGAAGCTTTCTTT
CDR3: CASSSFAYTEAFF

V: TRBV7-6
D: TRBD1
J: TRBJ1-5
size: .
DNA: TGTGCCAGCAGCCAAATGACAGGGCTTAATCAGCCCCAGCATTTT
CDR3: CASSQMTGLNQPQHF

V: TRBV9
D: TRBD2
J: TRBJ2-2
size: .
DNA: TGTGCCAGCAGCGTAGTGGCTAGCGGGACCCCCTCCGGGGAGCTGTTTTTT
CDR3: CASSVVASGTPSGELFF

V: TRBV30
D: .
J: TRBJ2-1
size: .
DNA: TGTGCCTGGACCCAACGGGGCTTTGGGGAGCAGTTCTTC
CDR3: CAWTQRGFGEQFF

V: TRBV7-2
D: .
J: TRBJ1-1
size: .
DNA: TGTGCCAGCAGCTTAGCGGTCCGGCCTGAAGCTTTCTTT
CDR3: CASSLAVRPEAFF

V: TRBV20-1
D: .
J: TRBJ1-2
size: once
DNA: TGCAGTGCCCAACAGGGATTTGGCTACACCTTC
CDR3: CSAQQGFGYTF

V: TRBV5-6
D: TRBD1
J: TRBJ2-7
size: .
DNA: TGTGCCAGCAGCTTGGCCCTACAGGGGCGAGACGAGCAGTACTTC
CDR3: CASSLALQGRDEQYF

V: TRBV7-8
D: .
J: TRBJ2-7
size: .
DNA: TGTGCCAGCAGCCTCCGGACCAGCCCCGTCTACGAGCAGTACTTC
CDR3: CASSLRTSPVYEQYF

V: TRBV5-1
D: TRBD1
J: TRBJ1-1
size: once
DNA: TGCGCCAGCAGCTTTTTACAGGGGGACACTGAAGCTTTCTTT
CDR3: CASSFLQGDTEAFF

V: TRBV30
D: .
J: TRBJ1-3
size: .
DNA: TGTGCCTGGAGTGGGCGTGGGGTCACCATATATTTT
CDR3: CAWSGRGVTIYF

V: TRBV19
D: TRBD1
J: TRBJ2-6
size: .
DNA: TGTGCCAGTAGTATAGACAGGGGGACGACTGGGGCCAACGTCCTGACTTTC
CDR3: CASSIDRGTTGANVLTF

V: TRBV29-1
D: .
J: TRBJ2-1
size: .
DNA: TGCAGCGTTGAAGATCTTGGCCTCCCTCTTTTCTTC
CDR3: CSVEDLGLPLFF

V: TRBV30
D: TRBD1
J: TRBJ1-2
size: .
DNA: TGCGCCTGGTTCCGACGGGACAGCAACTATGGCTACACCTTC
CDR3: CAWFRRDSNYGYTF

V: TRBV6-6
D: .
J: TRBJ1-1
size: .
DNA: TGTGCCACCGAGGTCTATATGAACACTGAAGCTTTCTTT
CDR3: CATEVYMNTEAFF

V: TRBV19
D: .
J: TRBJ2-5
size: .
DNA: TGTGCCAGTAGTAGGGCTTTCCAAGAGACCCAGTACTTC
CDR3: CASSRAFQETQYF

V: TRBV30
D: .
J: TRBJ1-4
size: .
DNA: TGTGCCTGGAGTGATTGGGTTAATGAAAAACTGTTTTTT
CDR3: CAWSDWVNEKLFF

V: TRBV7-8
D: TRBD2
J: TRBJ2-3
size: .
DNA: TGTGCCAGCAGCTTGGTTCTAGCGGGAGGAAGAGATACGCAGTATTTT
CDR3: CASSLVLAGGRDTQYF

V: TRBV5-6
D: .
J: TRBJ2-1
size: .
DNA: TGTGCCAGCAGCTTGGGGCCGGTAAACTCCTACAATGAGCAGTTCTTC
CDR3: CASSLGPVNSYNEQFF

V: TRBV7-2
D: .
J: TRBJ1-2
size: .
DNA: TGTGCCAGCAGCTTAGCGCTACTGGATTATGGCTACACCTTC
CDR3: CASSLALLDYGYTF

V: TRBV7-2
D: .
J: TRBJ2-1
size: .
DNA: TGTGCCAGCAGCTTAAGTTTGGCCGGAGGGGGTGAGCAGTTCTTC
CDR3: CASSLSLAGGGEQFF

V: TRBV30
D: .
J: TRBJ1-4
size: once
DNA: TGTGCCTGGAGTGGACCGCGGGAAAAACTGTTTTTT
CDR3: CAWSGPREKLFF

V: TRBV13
D: .
J: TRBJ2-5
size: .
DNA: TGTGCCAGCAGCTCCCTGGCAGGAGGTAAAACCCAGTACTTC
CDR3: CASSSLAGGKTQYF

V: TRBV13
D: TRBD1
J: TRBJ2-7
size: .
DNA: TGTGCCAGCAGCTCAACAGGGGCCTACGAGCAGTACTTC
CDR3: CASSSTGAYEQYF